Listed below are T cell receptor beta chains from one sample, sequenced in a study of beta chain features in type 1 diabetes. The protocol was immunoSEQ multiplex PCR, while the TCRdb copy is restricted to in-frame clones and leaves out a portion. The repertoire holds about 620,000 clones, with roughly a sixth as singletons. Sequences were obtained from naive CD4+ T cells from blood. Source of these receptors: a man younger than 35 in good health. CDR3s include the opening cysteine and the closing phenylalanine or tryptophan. The D gene is left open where the match is weak. Not every row has a clone size; where given, it reads once, few, many or a size class.

d_call j_call cdr3_length v_call clone_size cdr3_nt cdr3_aa
TRBD1 TRBJ1-1 15 TRBV5-6 few TGTGCCAGCATAAAATGGGACAGACAGAACACTGAAGCTTTCTTT CASIKWDRQNTEAFF
NA TRBJ1-2 11 TRBV30 NA TGTGCCTTGGGACTTCGCTATGGCTACACCTTC CALGLRYGYTF
TRBD1 TRBJ2-1 13 TRBV6-1 few TGTGCCAGCAGTACGACAGGGAACGATGAGCAGTTCTTC CASSTTGNDEQFF
NA TRBJ1-3 16 TRBV4-3 NA TGCGCCAGCAGCCCGTTTTCAGGGGACTCTGGAAACACCATATATTTT CASSPFSGDSGNTIYF
TRBD1 TRBJ1-4 16 TRBV14 NA TGTGCCAGCAGCCAAAGGCCCGGGACAGGGGGCGGAAAACTGTTTTTT CASSQRPGTGGGKLFF
NA TRBJ2-5 14 TRBV6-5 few TGTGCCAGCGTACGGGGGATTGGGGGAGAGACCCAGTACTTC CASVRGIGGETQYF
TRBD1 TRBJ1-5 15 TRBV18 NA TGTGCCAGCTCCACGGGACAGCCGAGCAATCAGCCCCAGCATTTT CASSTGQPSNQPQHF
NA TRBJ1-2 13 TRBV7-9 few TGTGCCAGCAGCTTAGCAGGGGATCGAGGCTACACCTTC CASSLAGDRGYTF
NA TRBJ2-1 14 TRBV9 NA TGTGCCAGCAGCGTATCTACAGGGTGGGATGAGCAGTTCTTC CASSVSTGWDEQFF
NA TRBJ1-2 15 TRBV19 NA TGTGCCAGTAGAAGGGGGACATTCGGGTCCTATGGCTACACCTTC CASRRGTFGSYGYTF
NA TRBJ1-1 15 TRBV6-1 NA TGTGCCAGCAGACCCAGACAGAGACTGAACACTGAAGCTTTCTTT CASRPRQRLNTEAFF
NA TRBJ1-2 11 TRBV29-1 few TGCAGCGTTGAAGTTGGAGGTGGCTACACCTTC CSVEVGGGYTF
TRBD2 TRBJ2-7 14 TRBV7-3 NA TGTGCCAGCGGTATAGCGGGAGGGGATTACGAGCAGTACTTC CASGIAGGDYEQYF
NA TRBJ2-5 15 TRBV7-9 few TGTGCCAGCAGCTTAGTCGTGGGGATAATGGAGACCCAGTACTTC CASSLVVGIMETQYF
TRBD1 TRBJ2-7 15 TRBV5-1 few TGCGCCAGCAGCTCCGGACAGGGTGGGGACTACGAGCAGTACTTC CASSSGQGGDYEQYF
TRBD1 TRBJ2-1 15 TRBV7-2 NA TGTGCCAGCAGCTGGGACAGGGGGGCATACAATGAGCAGTTCTTC CASSWDRGAYNEQFF
NA TRBJ1-5 14 TRBV7-2 few TGTGCCAGCAGCTTAGGGGCCAGCAATCAGCCCCAGCATTTT CASSLGASNQPQHF